Following are 2 T cell receptor beta chains from one sample sequenced in a study of blood T cell repertoires in COVID-19. Sequencing used immunoSEQ multiplex PCR; TCRdb keeps in-frame clones, though not all of them. The table includes over 150,000 clones, less than 95% detected once. Input material: peripheral blood. These receptors all stem from a man aged 50-59 years with acute or convalescent COVID-19.

This clone was observed a few times. CDR3: CASNSGVAGNTIYF. CDR3 DNA: TGTGCCAGCAACTCAGGGGTTGCTGGAAACACCATATATTTT. This rearrangement joins TRBV28 to TRBJ1-3; possibly TRBD1 for D (6 bases). Trimming pared 7 bases from V and 2 bases from J, leaving 12 bases between. The CDR3 runs to 14 residues. Germline V lookup: CDR1 MDHEN, CDR2 SYDVKM.

This chain joins TRBV25-1 and TRBJ1-1; perhaps TRBD1 as D (6 bases). The CDR3 is 15 amino acids. The V end lost 5 bases, the J end lost 5 bases, and 18 bases lay between the germline ends. In germline, CDR1 is MGHDK, CDR2 SYGVNS. The CDR3 protein is CASSNRKGVGTEAFF. In DNA, the CDR3 is TGTGCCAGCAGTAACCGGAAGGGGGTAGGGACTGAAGCTTTCTTT.